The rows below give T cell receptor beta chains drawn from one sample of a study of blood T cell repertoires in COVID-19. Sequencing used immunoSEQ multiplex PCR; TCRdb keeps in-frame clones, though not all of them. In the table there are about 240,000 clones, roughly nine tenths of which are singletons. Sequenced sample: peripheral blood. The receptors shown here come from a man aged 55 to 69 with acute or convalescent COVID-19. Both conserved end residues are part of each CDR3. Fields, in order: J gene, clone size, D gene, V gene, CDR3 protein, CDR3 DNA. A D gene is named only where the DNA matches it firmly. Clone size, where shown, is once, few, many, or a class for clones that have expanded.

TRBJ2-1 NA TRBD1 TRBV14 CASSYRTGGEVEQFF TGTGCCAGCAGCTATCGGACAGGGGGCGAAGTTGAGCAGTTCTTC
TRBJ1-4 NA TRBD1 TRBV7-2 CASSSRDREFEKLFF TGTGCCAGCAGCTCCCGGGACAGGGAATTTGAAAAACTGTTTTTT
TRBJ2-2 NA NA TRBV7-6 CASSLEGPAGELFF TGTGCCAGCAGCTTAGAGGGGCCGGCCGGGGAGCTGTTTTTT
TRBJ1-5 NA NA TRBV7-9 CASSEGGQPQHF TGTGCCAGCAGTGAAGGCGGTCAGCCCCAGCATTTT
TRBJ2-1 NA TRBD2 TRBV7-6 CASSAGLAGGSEQFF TGTGCCAGCAGCGCGGGACTAGCGGGAGGGAGTGAGCAGTTCTTC
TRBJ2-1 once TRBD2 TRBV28 CASSLHLLAGVAYNEQFF TGTGCCAGCAGTCTCCACCTACTAGCGGGAGTCGCCTACAATGAGCAGTTCTTC
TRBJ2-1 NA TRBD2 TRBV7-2 CASSLGSSGRNEQFF TGTGCCAGCAGCTTAGGGTCTAGCGGGAGGAATGAGCAGTTCTTC
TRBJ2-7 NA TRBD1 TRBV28 CAAQGTGAYEQYF TGTGCCGCACAAGGGACAGGGGCCTACGAGCAGTACTTC
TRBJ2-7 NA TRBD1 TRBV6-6 CASRNGQGGTYEQYF TGTGCCAGCAGGAATGGACAGGGGGGAACCTACGAGCAGTACTTC
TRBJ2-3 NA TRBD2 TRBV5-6 CASSIGAGGADTQYF TGTGCCAGCAGCATTGGTGCGGGAGGGGCAGATACGCAGTATTTT
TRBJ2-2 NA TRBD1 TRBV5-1 CASSLGPGQGSGELFF TGCGCCAGCAGCTTGGGACCGGGACAGGGATCCGGGGAGCTGTTTTTT
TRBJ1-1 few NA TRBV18 CASSLQSLNTEAFF TGTGCCAGCTCACTCCAGTCCTTGAACACTGAAGCTTTCTTT
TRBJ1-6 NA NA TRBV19 CASSIGAEGSPLHF TGTGCCAGTAGTATAGGAGCCGAGGGTTCACCCCTCCACTTT
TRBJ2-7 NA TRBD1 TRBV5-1 CASSPGTGGDYEQYF TGCGCCAGCAGCCCCGGGACAGGGGGAGACTACGAGCAGTACTTC
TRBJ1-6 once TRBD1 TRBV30 CAWNGQGNSPLHF TGTGCCTGGAACGGACAGGGGAATTCACCCCTCCACTTT
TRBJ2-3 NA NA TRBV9 CASSAVLAGDTQYF TGTGCCAGCAGCGCAGTACTAGCAGGAGATACGCAGTATTTT
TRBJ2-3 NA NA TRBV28 CASSLLSGASTDTQYF TGTGCCAGCAGTCTTCTTAGTGGGGCTAGCACAGATACGCAGTATTTT
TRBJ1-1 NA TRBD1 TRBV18 CASSPLQGADTEAFF TGTGCCAGCTCACCATTACAGGGGGCGGACACTGAAGCTTTCTTT
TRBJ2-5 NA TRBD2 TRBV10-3 CAISLADLREGETQYF TGTGCCATCAGTCTAGCGGATCTGCGGGAGGGAGAGACCCAGTACTTC